This entry concerns a single TCR beta chain. Some clones are missing from TCRdb's copy, which holds only in-frame ones; the method was immunoSEQ multiplex PCR. The sample lists about 220,000 clones; roughly 88% were seen once. This entry is derived from a study of blood T cell repertoires in COVID-19. The V gene end was trimmed by 3 bases and the J gene end by 5 bases; junction bases not matched to a gene: 10. The germline V gene has CDR1 SGDLS and CDR2 YYNGEE. The CDR3 has 16 residues. The genes are TRBV9 and TRBJ2-1, with TRBD2 matching 8 bases. This receptor was taken from a woman aged 45-65 years with acute COVID-19. Sequenced material: PBMCs or T cells enriched from blood (not recorded which). In DNA form, the CDR3 reads TGTGCCAGCAGCGGGGGAAGGATAGCGGGAAACAATGAGCAGTTCTTC. Translating it yields CASSGGRIAGNNEQFF. Full variable domain (outside the CDR3, taken from reference TRBV9 and TRBJ2-1): DSGVTQTPKHLITATGQRVTLRCSPRSGDLSVYWYQQSLDQGLQFLIQYYNGEERAKGNILERFSAQQFPDLHSELNLSSLELGDSALYFCASSGGRIAGNNEQFFGPGTRLTVL.